This T cell receptor beta chain was profiled in a study of beta chain features in type 1 diabetes. Study-wide background: Examined across all samples were some 99 million sorted cells.

Expressed TCRB transcripts got sequenced, as all isolated RNA was reverse transcribed. Naive, central memory and regulatory T cell samples averaged about 3.6 million immunoSEQ reads each. The repertoire was sequenced with immunoSEQ multiplex PCR; TCRdb's copy has only in-frame clones and lacks some. The data hold roughly 240,000 clones, with approximately 14% observed a single time. Trimming stripped 3 bases from V and 6 bases from J, with 17 bases between. The germline V gene encodes CDR1 SGHDT and CDR2 YYEEEE. The CDR3 is 15 amino acids. Comment on this clone: As yet, its antigen is unknown.

Study outcomes and limitations: When Type 1 diabetes patients were examined, their TCRB CDR3s proved moderately but significantly shorter in all four CD4+ subsets. PCR, the amplification step, might favor shorter templates, equally in patients and controls.

The sequenced material came from naive CD4+ T cells from blood. This receptor was obtained from a woman between 35 and 50 years old in good health. The rearrangement joins TRBV5-6 to TRBJ2-3, with D tentatively TRBD1 (6 bases). The CDR3 sequence is CASSSPGQPEDTQYF. Written as DNA, the CDR3 is TGTGCCAGCAGCTCACCAGGACAGCCAGAGGATACGCAGTATTTT.